Below, 23 T cell receptor beta chains from the same sample are listed, as sequenced in a study of blood T cells in healthy people across ages. Next came a second PCR, run for about 7 to 12 cycles, which used a sample-barcoded 5' primer along with a J-beta primer mix. One entry per CDR3 protein results from TCRdb running MiXCR on the 5' RACE reads. Among about 1.6 million distinct CDR3 sequences listed, about 31% were seen once. Sequenced input: blood. All receptors derive from a woman aged 25-40 years in good health.

This clonotype was detected a few times. This chain links TRBV30 with TRBJ1-2; D is uncertain. Trimming took off 2 bases at V and 7 bases at J, with 8 bases between the two ends. Germline CDR1 is GTSNPN and CDR2 is SVGIG (reference sequence). This CDR3 is built from 11 residues. CDR3 coding DNA: TGTGCCTGGAGTCTGGGTGGTGGCTACACCTTC. Translation gives CAWSLGGGYTF.

This chain links TRBV7-9 with TRBJ2-2, with 12 nucleotides matching TRBD2. Germline CDR1 and CDR2: SEHNR and FQNEAQ (reference sequence). CDR3 size: 15 residues. The J segment lost 5 bases and the V segment lost 6 bases, leaving 4 bases of the junction unmatched. The CDR3 sequence: CASRRLAGDTGELFF. The CDR3 region has the DNA TGTGCCAGCAGGCGACTAGCGGGGGATACCGGGGAGCTGTTTTTT.

This chain uses TRBV2 with TRBJ2-1; 8 bases are shared with TRBD1. This CDR3 is 15 amino acids long. Germline V gene lookup returns CDR1 SNHLY and CDR2 FYNNEI. V was clipped by 8 bases and J by 10 bases; unmatched bases: 16. The CDR3 here is CASLTGVVSGGEQFF. The CDR3, as DNA: TGTGCCAGCCTGACAGGGGTAGTATCAGGGGGGGAGCAGTTCTTC.

This clonotype was observed a few times. The rearrangement joins TRBV15 to TRBJ2-4; 7 nucleotides align to TRBD1. J was trimmed by 4 bases and V by 0 bases; bases with no gene match: 9. The CDR3 extends over 17 amino acids. Germline CDR1 and CDR2: LNHNV and YYDKDF (reference sequence). The CDR3 coding sequence is TGTGCCACCAGCAGAGATAAGGGGGACAGCCCAAAAAACATTCAGTACTTC. Translation: CATSRDKGDSPKNIQYF.

The chain employs TRBV30 and TRBJ2-3, with 9 positions matching TRBD2. V shed 4 bases, J shed 2 bases, and the junction held 13 bases outside the gene matches. The CDR3 covers 17 residues. CDR1 and CDR2 (germline): GTSNPN, SVGIG (reference sequence). CDR3 amino acids: CAWKTSGWYDDTDTQYF. The CDR3 coding sequence is TGTGCCTGGAAAACTAGCGGGTGGTACGATGACACAGATACGCAGTATTTT.

At least ten counts were recorded for this clonotype. The chain combines TRBV20-1 with TRBJ2-5; TRBD1 is a possible D gene (6 bases). The germline gives CDR1 DFQATT, CDR2 SNEGSKA (reference sequence). The germline V and J ends were trimmed by 6 bases and 6 bases, with 17 bases remaining between them. CDR3 length: 13 residues. CDR3 amino acids: CSALTGTQQTQYF. CDR3 sequence (DNA): TGCAGTGCCCTGACAGGCACCCAGCAGACCCAGTACTTC.

This clonotype was counted between two and nine times. The rearrangement uses TRBV20-1 and TRBJ2-7, with a possible D match to TRBD2 (5 bases). The germline CDR1 and CDR2 sequences are DFQATT and SNEGSKA (reference sequence). Trimming took off 3 bases at V and 5 bases at J, with 8 bases between the two ends. There are 11 residues in the CDR3. The CDR3 bases are TGCAGTGCTAGGTTCGGGAACGAGCAGTACTTC. Amino acid sequence: CSARFGNEQYF.

This clonotype has only a few counts. This sequence joins TRBV10-2 and TRBJ2-2; D might be TRBD1 (5 bases). The CDR3 is made up of 12 amino acids. Germline V gene lookup returns CDR1 WSHSY and CDR2 SAAADI. Trimming removed 4 bases from V and 9 bases from J, with 9 bases in between. The CDR3 loop is CASSAQGRELFF. CDR3 DNA sequence: TGCGCCAGCAGTGCCCAGGGCCGGGAGCTGTTTTTT.

The chain uses TRBV2 and TRBJ2-5, with D perhaps matching TRBD1 (5 bases). Gene TRBJ2-7 matches the end of the DNA better, so the J call may be wrong. CDR1 and CDR2 from the germline V gene are SNHLY and FYNNEI. This CDR3 has 14 amino acids. The CDR3 region has the DNA TGTGCCAGCAGGGACGATCAGACAGTAAACGAGCAGTACTTC. As protein: CASRDDQTVNEQYF.

DNA of the CDR3: TGTGCCAGCAGAAGACAGGGGCAGAACACCGGGGAGCTGTTTTTT. This encodes CASRRQGQNTGELFF. This sequence joins TRBV6-5 and TRBJ2-2; 8 nucleotides line up with TRBD1. With V trimmed by 6 bases and J by 1 base, 4 bases remained unmatched. The CDR3 consists of 15 residues. The germline gives CDR1 MNHEY, CDR2 SVGAGI.

In regard to this clonotype: At one boundary the junction diverges from the germline segment, which might be a read error. V and J are TRBV5-6 and TRBJ2-1, with TRBD2 matching over 11 bases. The germline gives CDR1 SGHDT, CDR2 YYEEEE. The CDR3 runs to 15 residues. CDR3 in DNA: TGTGCCCGCAGCTTGTGGGCTAGCGGGAGGCCTGAGCAGTTCTTC. Amino acid sequence: CARSLWASGRPEQFF.

The V gene is TRBV28, the J gene TRBJ1-2, with a tentative D call TRBD1 (5 bases). Germline V lookup: CDR1 MDHEN, CDR2 SYDVKM. This CDR3 has 14 amino acids. The V end was cut by 5 bases, the J end by 3 bases, with 13 bases between. This CDR3 reads CASSVIGVDYGYTF. The CDR3 DNA is TGTGCCAGCAGTGTGATAGGGGTCGACTATGGCTACACCTTC.

The chain joins TRBV20-1 to TRBJ2-1, with D possibly being TRBD2 (7 bases). CDR1 and CDR2 (germline): DFQATT, SNEGSKA (reference sequence). This CDR3 is 17 amino acids long. V dropped 0 bases and J dropped 3 bases, with 18 bases sitting between them. The CDR3 DNA reads as TGCAGTGCTAGAGATAGGGGGGGCGCTGGCCTCTACAATGAGCAGTTCTTC. Translated, it gives CSARDRGGAGLYNEQFF.

This clonotype was observed a handful of times. V gene TRBV3-1 combines with J gene TRBJ1-1; 7 nucleotides agree with TRBD1. The V and J ends lost 2 bases and 9 bases, in that order; junction bases with no gene match: 9. The CDR3 has 14 amino acids. Germline-derived CDR1 and CDR2 are LGHDT and YNNKEL (reference sequence). The CDR3 here is CASSQTGETGKAFF. CDR3 DNA: TGTGCCAGCAGCCAAACGGGGGAGACAGGGAAAGCTTTCTTT. The variable domain in full, completed from reference TRBV3-1 and TRBJ1-1, reads DTAVSQTPKYLVTQMGNDKSIKCEQNLGHDTMYWYKQDSKKFLKIMFSYNNKELIINETVPNRFSPKSPDKAHLNLHINSLELGDSAVYFCASSQTGETGKAFFGQGTRLTVV.

The chain has TRBV6-5 and TRBJ2-1; TRBD2 aligns across 8 bases. The CDR3 consists of 14 residues. Germline loops: CDR1 MNHEY, CDR2 SVGAGI. V dropped 8 bases and J dropped 3; count of bases not matched to a gene: 6. In nucleotides, the CDR3 is TGTGCCAGCGGCGGGGGGTCCGTCTACAATGAGCAGTTCTTC. The encoded protein is CASGGGSVYNEQFF.

As to this clonotype: A read error is likely, as this CDR3 ends without the conserved phenylalanine or tryptophan. The chain uses TRBV12-3 or TRBV12-4 and TRBJ2-3; the match to TRBD2 covers 11 bases. The CDR3 has 15 residues. The CDR3 DNA reads as TGTGCCAGCAGCTTAGCGGGGGGGCGTATAGATACGCAGTATTCT. Protein product: CASSLAGGRIDTQYS.

The chain links TRBV14 to TRBJ2-7; D not resolved. The V and J ends lost 4 bases and 0 bases respectively, with 7 bases between them. This CDR3 spans 13 amino acids. Per the germline V gene, CDR1 is SGHDN and CDR2 is FVKESK. The CDR3 here is CASSPKNSYEQYF. DNA of the CDR3: TGTGCCAGCAGCCCAAAAAACTCCTACGAGCAGTACTTC. Supplemented by reference TRBV14 and TRBJ2-7, the full variable domain reads EAGVTQFPSHSVIEKGQTVTLRCDPISGHDNLYWYRRVMGKEIKFLLHFVKESKQDESGMPNNRFLAERTGGTYSTLKVQPAELEDSGVYFCASSPKNSYEQYFGPGTRLTVT.

Remarks on this clonotype: At one end the junction does not follow the germline gene, possibly because of a read error. The chain is built from TRBV10-3 and TRBJ2-7; 9 bases line up with TRBD1. This CDR3 comprises 13 residues. Germline V lookup: CDR1 ENHRY, CDR2 SYGVKD. The CDR3 DNA reads TGTACCATCAGGGACAGGGACCGAGGGGAGCAGTACTTC. Translated: CTIRDRDRGEQYF.

The chain carries TRBV20-1 and TRBJ1-1, with unresolved D. The CDR3 totals 16 residues. Germline V lookup: CDR1 DFQATT, CDR2 SNEGSKA (reference sequence). Between the trimmed V and J ends, which lost 3 bases and 0 bases, there was a span of 17 bases. The CDR3, as DNA: TGCAGTGCTAGCCCCTCCGAAGGATACATGAACACTGAAGCTTTCTTT. Amino acids: CSASPSEGYMNTEAFF.

V gene TRBV2 combines with J gene TRBJ2-5; perhaps TRBD2 as D (5 bases). The CDR3 is made up of 13 amino acids. V shed 10 bases and J shed 5 bases, with 17 bases lying between them. Germline loops: CDR1 SNHLY, CDR2 FYNNEI. CDR3 nucleotides: TGTGCCAACCCGGACCCCTCGGGGGAGACCCAGTACTTC. Translated: CANPDPSGETQYF.

This clonotype occurred a few times. The V call is TRBV25-1, the J call TRBJ2-7; D uncertain. The V and J ends lost 10 bases and 3 bases respectively, with 7 bases between them. The CDR3 is 10 amino acids. Germline V gene data show CDR1 as MGHDK and CDR2 as SYGVNS. CDR3 sequence reads: CATRGYEQYF. The DNA for the CDR3 is TGTGCCACCCGAGGCTACGAGCAGTACTTC.

The chain uses TRBV18 and TRBJ2-5; no clear D. Germline CDR1 KGHSH, CDR2 LQKENI. The CDR3 runs to 14 residues. V was cut by 3 bases and J by 5 bases, with 13 bases left in between. The CDR3 region has the DNA TGTGCCAGCTCACCTCGGACCAGTCGGGAGACCCAGTACTTC. Its translation: CASSPRTSRETQYF.

This clonotype was picked up a small number of times. The chain is built from TRBV7-9 and TRBJ2-1; 10 nucleotides align to TRBD1. The CDR3 extends over 16 amino acids. V was clipped by 4 bases and J by 9 bases; unmatched bases: 12. Germline V gene data show CDR1 as SEHNR and CDR2 as FQNEAQ (reference sequence). The CDR3 DNA reads TGTGCCAGCAGCTCACTAGGACAGGGGGGTTATGGTGAGCAGTTCTTC. Translating gives CASSSLGQGGYGEQFF.